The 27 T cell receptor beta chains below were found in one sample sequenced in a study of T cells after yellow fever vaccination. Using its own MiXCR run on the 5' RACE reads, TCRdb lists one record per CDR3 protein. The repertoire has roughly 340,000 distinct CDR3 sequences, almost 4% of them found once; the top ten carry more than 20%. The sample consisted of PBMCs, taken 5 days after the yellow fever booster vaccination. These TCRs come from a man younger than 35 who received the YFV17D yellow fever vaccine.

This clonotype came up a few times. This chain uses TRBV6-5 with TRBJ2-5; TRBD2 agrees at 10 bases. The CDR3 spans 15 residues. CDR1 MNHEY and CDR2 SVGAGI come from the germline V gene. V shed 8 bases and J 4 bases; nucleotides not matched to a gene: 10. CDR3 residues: CASCQLAGPGETQYF. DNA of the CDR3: TGTGCCAGCTGTCAACTAGCGGGGCCGGGAGAGACCCAGTACTTC.

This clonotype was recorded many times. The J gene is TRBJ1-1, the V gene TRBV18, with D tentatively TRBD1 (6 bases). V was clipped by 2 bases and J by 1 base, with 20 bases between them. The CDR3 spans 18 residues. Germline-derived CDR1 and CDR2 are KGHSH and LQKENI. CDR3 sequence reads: CASSPKGGTPSGNTEAFF. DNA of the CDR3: TGTGCCAGCTCACCAAAGGGGGGCACGCCTTCTGGGAACACTGAAGCTTTCTTT.

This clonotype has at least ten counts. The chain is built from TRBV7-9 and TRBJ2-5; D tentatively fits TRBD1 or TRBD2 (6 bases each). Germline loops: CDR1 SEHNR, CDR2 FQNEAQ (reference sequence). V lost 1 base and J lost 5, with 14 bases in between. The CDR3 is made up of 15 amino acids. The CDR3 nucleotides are TGTGCCAGCAGCTTAGTGGGACTGGGGGGCGAGACCCAGTACTTC. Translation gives CASSLVGLGGETQYF. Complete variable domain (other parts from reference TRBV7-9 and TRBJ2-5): DTGVSQNPRHKITKRGQNVTFRCDPISEHNRLYWYRQTLGQGPEFLTYFQNEAQLEKSRLLSDRFSAERPKGSFSTLEIQRTEQGDSAMYLCASSLVGLGGETQYFGPGTRLLVL.

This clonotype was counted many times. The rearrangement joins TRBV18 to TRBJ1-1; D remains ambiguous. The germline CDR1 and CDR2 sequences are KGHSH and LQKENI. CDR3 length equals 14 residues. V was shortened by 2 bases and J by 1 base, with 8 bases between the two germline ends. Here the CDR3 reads CASSPTATNTEAFF. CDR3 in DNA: TGTGCCAGCTCACCAACGGCGACGAACACTGAAGCTTTCTTT.

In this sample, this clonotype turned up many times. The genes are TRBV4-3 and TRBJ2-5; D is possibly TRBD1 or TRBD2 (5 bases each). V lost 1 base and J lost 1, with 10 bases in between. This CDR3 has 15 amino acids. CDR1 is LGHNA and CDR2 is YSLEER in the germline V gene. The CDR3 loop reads CASSQVEGSQETQYF. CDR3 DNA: TGCGCCAGCAGCCAAGTTGAGGGGAGCCAAGAGACCCAGTACTTC.

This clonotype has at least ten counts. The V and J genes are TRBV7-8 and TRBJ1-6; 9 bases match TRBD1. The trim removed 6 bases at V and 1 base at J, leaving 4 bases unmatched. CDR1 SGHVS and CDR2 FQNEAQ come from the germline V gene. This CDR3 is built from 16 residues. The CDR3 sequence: CASRGDRESYNSPLHF. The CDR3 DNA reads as TGTGCCAGCAGGGGGGACAGGGAGTCCTATAATTCACCCCTCCACTTT. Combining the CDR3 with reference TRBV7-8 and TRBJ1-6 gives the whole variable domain GAGVSQSPRYKVAKRGQDVALRCDPISGHVSLFWYQQALGQGPEFLTYFQNEAQLDKSGLPSDRFFAERPEGSVSTLKIQRTQQEDSAVYLCASRGDRESYNSPLHFGNGTRLTVT.

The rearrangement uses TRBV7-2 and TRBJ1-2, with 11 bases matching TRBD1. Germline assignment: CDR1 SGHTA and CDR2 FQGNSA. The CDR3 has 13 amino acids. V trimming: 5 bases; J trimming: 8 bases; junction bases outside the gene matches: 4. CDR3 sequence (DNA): TGTGCCAGCAGCGGCTGGACAGGGGGCGGCTACACCTTC. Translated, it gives CASSGWTGGGYTF.

The CDR3 here is CASSDGLGNKLTETQYF. As DNA, the CDR3 is TGTGCCAGCAGCGACGGGCTGGGTAATAAGTTGACGGAGACCCAGTACTTC. V usage is TRBV7-9 and J usage is TRBJ2-5; no clear D gene. This CDR3 contains 17 residues. CDR1 is SEHNR and CDR2 is FQNEAQ in the germline V gene (reference sequence). Trimming removed 5 bases at V and 5 bases at J, with 24 bases between.

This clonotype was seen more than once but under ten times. The CDR3, as DNA: TGTGCCAGCTCACCAGAGGGGATGAGGACTGAAGCTTTCTTT. Encoded protein: CASSPEGMRTEAFF. The chain employs TRBV18 and TRBJ1-1, with TRBD1 as a possible D gene (5 bases). Looked up from germline, CDR1 is KGHSH and CDR2 is LQKENI. Trimming took 2 bases from V and 5 from J, leaving 12 bases between them. This CDR3 is 14 amino acids long.

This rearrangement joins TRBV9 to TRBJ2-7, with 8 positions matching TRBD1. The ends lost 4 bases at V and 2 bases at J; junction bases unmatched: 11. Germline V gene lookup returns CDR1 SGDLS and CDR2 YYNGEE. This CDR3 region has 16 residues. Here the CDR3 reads CASSPQGGQVTYEQYF. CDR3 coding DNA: TGTGCCAGCAGCCCCCAGGGGGGACAGGTGACCTACGAGCAGTACTTC.

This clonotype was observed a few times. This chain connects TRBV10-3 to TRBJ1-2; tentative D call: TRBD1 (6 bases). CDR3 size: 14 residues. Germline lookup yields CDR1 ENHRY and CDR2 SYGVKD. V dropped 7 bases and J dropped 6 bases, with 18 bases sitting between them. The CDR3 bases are TGTGCCATCACCCCGGCGGGGGCGCCCCATGGCTACACCTTC. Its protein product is CAITPAGAPHGYTF.

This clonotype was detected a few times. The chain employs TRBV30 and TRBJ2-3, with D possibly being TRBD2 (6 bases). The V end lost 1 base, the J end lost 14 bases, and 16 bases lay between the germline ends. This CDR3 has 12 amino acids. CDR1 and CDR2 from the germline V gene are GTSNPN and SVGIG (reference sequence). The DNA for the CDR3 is TGTGCCTGGAGTGGGGACTTCGGAGTTATGTATTTT. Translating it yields CAWSGDFGVMYF.

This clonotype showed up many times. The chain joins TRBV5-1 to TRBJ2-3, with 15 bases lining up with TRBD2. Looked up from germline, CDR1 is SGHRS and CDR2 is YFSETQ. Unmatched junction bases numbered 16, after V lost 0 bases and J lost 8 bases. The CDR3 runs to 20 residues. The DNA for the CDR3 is TGCGCCAGCAGCTTGGATCCGGCATCAGGGACTAGCGGGGGGAGCGGTACGCAGTATTTT. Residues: CASSLDPASGTSGGSGTQYF.

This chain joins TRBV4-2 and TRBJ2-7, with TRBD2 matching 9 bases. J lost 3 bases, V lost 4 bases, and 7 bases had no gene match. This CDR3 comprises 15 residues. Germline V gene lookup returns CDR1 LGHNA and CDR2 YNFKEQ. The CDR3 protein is CASSLGTSPLYEQYV. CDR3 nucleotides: TGTGCCAGCAGCCTCGGGACTAGCCCACTCTACGAGCAGTACGTC.

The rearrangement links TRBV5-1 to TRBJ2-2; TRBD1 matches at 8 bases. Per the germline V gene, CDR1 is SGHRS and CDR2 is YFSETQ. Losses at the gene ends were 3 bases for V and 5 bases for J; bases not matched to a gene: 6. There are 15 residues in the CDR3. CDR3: CASSSRDRFTGELFF. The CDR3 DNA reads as TGCGCCAGCAGCTCGCGGGACAGGTTTACCGGGGAGCTGTTTTTT.

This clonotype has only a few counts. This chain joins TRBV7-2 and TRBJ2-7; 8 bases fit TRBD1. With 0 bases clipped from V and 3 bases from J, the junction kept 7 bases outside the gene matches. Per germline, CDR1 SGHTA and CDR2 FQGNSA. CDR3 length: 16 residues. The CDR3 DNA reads TGTGCCAGCAGCTTAGCGCCACAGGGGGATATCTACGAGCAGTACGTC. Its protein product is CASSLAPQGDIYEQYV.

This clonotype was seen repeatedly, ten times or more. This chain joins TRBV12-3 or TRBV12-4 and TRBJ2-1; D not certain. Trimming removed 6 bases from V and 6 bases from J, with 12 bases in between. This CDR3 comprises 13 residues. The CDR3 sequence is CASSPGPGNEQFF. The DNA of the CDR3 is TGTGCCAGCAGCCCCGGGCCTGGCAATGAGCAGTTCTTC.

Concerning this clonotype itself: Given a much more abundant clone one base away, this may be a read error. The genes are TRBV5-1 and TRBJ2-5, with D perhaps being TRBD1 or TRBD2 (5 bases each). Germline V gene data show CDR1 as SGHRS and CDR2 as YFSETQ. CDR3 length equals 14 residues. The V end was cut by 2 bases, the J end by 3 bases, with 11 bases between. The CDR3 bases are TGCGCCAGCAGCTTACTAGTGGGGGAAGAGACCCAGTACTTC. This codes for CASSLLVGEETQYF. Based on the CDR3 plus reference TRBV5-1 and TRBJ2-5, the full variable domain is KAGVTQTPRYLIKTRGQQVTLSCSPISGHRSVSWYQQTPGQGLQFLFEYFSETQRNKGNFPGRFSGRQFSNSRSEMNVSTLELGDSALYLCASSLLVGEETQYFGPGTRLLVL.

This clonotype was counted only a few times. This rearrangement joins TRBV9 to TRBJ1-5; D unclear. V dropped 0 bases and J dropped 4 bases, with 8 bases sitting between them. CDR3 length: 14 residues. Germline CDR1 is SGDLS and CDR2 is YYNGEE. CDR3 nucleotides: TGTGCCAGCAGCGTAGATTACGGGAATCAGCCCCAGCATTTT. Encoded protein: CASSVDYGNQPQHF.

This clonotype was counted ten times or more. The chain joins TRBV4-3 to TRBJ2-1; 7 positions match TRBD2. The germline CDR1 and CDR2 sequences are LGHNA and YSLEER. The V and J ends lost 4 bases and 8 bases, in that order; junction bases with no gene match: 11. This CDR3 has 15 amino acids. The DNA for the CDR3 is TGCGCCAGCAGCCCGGGGGGACCCGAGCCCCATGAGCAGTTCTTC. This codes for CASSPGGPEPHEQFF.

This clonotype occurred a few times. This chain's CDR3 is CASSQPVYGTDTQYF. DNA of the CDR3: TGTGCCAGCAGCCAACCGGTGTATGGCACAGATACGCAGTATTTT. V usage is TRBV14 and J usage is TRBJ2-3, with D unresolved. Germline lookup yields CDR1 SGHDN and CDR2 FVKESK. Trimming took 2 bases from V and 1 from J, leaving 10 bases between them. This CDR3 region has 15 residues.

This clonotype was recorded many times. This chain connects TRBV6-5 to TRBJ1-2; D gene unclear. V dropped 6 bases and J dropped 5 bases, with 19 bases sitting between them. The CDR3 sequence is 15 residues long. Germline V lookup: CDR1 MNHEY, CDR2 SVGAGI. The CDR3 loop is CASSPKAPQIYGYTF. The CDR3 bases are TGTGCCAGCAGCCCGAAAGCTCCACAGATTTATGGCTACACCTTC.

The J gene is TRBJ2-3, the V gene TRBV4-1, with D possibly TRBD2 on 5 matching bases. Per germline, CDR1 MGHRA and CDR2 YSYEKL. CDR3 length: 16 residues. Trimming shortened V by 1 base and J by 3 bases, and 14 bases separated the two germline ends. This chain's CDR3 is CASSQGELSLTDTQYF. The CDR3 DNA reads TGCGCCAGCAGCCAAGGGGAGTTGTCCCTGACAGATACGCAGTATTTT.

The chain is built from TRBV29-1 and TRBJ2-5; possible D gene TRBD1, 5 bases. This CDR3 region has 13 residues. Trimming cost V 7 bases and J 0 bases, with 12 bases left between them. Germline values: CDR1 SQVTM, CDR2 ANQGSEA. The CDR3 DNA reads TGCAGCGCCGCGGAACAGGACCAAGAGACCCAGTACTTC. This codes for CSAAEQDQETQYF. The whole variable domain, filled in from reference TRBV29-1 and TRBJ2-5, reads SAVISQKPSRDICQRGTSLTIQCQVDSQVTMMFWYRQQPGQSLTLIATANQGSEATYESGFVIDKFPISRPNLTFSTLTVSNMSPEDSSIYLCSAAEQDQETQYFGPGTRLLVL.

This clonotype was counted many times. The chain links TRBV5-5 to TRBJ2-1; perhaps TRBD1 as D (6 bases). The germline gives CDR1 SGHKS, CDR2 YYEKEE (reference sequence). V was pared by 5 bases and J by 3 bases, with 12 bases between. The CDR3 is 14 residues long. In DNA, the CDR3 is TGTGCCAGCAGTTCAGGGGATTACTACAATGAGCAGTTCTTC. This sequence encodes CASSSGDYYNEQFF. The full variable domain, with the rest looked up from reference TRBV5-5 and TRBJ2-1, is DAGVTQSPTHLIKTRGQQVTLRCSPISGHKSVSWYQQVLGQGPQFIFQYYEKEERGRGNFPDRFSARQFPNYSSELNVNALLLGDSALYLCASSSGDYYNEQFFGPGTRLTVL.

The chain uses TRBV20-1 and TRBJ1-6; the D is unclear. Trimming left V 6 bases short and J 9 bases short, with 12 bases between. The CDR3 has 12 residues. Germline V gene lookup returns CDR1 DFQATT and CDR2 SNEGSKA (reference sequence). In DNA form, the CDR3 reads TGCAGTGCCGGCGGGCCCGGTTCACCCCTCCACTTT. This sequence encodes CSAGGPGSPLHF.

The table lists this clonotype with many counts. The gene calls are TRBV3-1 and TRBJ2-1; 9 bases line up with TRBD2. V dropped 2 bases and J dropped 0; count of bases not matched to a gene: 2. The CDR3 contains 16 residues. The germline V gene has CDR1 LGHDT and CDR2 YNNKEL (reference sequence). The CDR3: CASSQLAGSSYNEQFF. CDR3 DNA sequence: TGTGCCAGCAGCCAACTAGCGGGGTCCTCCTACAATGAGCAGTTCTTC.